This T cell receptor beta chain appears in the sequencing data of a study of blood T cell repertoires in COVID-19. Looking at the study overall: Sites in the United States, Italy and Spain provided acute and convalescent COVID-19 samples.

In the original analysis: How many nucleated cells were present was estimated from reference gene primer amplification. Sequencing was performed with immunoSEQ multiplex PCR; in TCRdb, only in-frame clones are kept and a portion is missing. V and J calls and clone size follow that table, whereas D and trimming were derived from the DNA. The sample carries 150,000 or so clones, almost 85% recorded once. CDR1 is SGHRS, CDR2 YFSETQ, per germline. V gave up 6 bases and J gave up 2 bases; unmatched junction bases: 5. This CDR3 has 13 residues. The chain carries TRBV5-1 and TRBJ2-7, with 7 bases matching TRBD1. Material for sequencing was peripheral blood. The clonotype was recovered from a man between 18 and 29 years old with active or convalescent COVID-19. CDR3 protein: CASKRTGPYEQYF. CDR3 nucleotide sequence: TGCGCCAGCAAACGGACAGGCCCCTACGAGCAGTACTTC.